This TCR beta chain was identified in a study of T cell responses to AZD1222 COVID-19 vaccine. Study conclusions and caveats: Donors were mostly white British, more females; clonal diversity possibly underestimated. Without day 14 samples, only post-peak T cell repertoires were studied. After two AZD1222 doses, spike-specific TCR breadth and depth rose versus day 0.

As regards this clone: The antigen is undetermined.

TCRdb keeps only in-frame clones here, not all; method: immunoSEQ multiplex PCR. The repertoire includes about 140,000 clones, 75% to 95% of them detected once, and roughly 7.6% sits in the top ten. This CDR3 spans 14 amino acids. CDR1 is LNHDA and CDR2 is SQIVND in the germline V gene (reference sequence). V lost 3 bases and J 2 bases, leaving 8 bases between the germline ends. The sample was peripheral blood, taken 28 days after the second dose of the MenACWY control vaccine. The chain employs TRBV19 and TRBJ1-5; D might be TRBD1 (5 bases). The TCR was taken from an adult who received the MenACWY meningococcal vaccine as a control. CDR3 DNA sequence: TGTGCCAGTAGTATCCAGGGAGGCAATCAGCCCCAGCATTTT. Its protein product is CASSIQGGNQPQHF.